The present TCR beta chain was sequenced within a study of human T cells and chemical hapten exposure. Study background: Variability of per-sample TCR yields stemmed mainly from small differences in pooled library volume.

This clonotype has at least ten counts. Individual cDNA molecules each carried unique molecular identifiers attached by the library. TCRdb itself ran the RACE reads through MiXCR, one entry per CDR3 protein. The sample holds roughly 82,000 distinct CDR3 sequences; about 11% are singletons and the top ten take 3% to 4%. Time point given: patch test 1, 2 weeks after DPC sensitization. The treatment here: therapeutic diphenylcyclopropenone sensitization with weekly scalp DPC. This clonotype was obtained from a woman aged 55-70 years with alopecia areata. Some clones in this sample may be carry-over from other donors' samples. The specimen comprised whole blood, sampled in connection with sensitization to the hapten diphenylcyclopropenone (DPC).

In nucleotides, the CDR3 is TGTGCCAGTAGTACTCAAGCGGCAACGGATGGGTCTCCCCTCCACTTT. Protein sequence: CASSTQAATDGSPLHF. V and J are TRBV19 and TRBJ1-6; D remains unclear. The CDR3 runs 16 residues. V shed 4 bases and J shed 13 bases, with 23 bases lying between them. Germline values: CDR1 LNHDA, CDR2 SQIVND (reference sequence).